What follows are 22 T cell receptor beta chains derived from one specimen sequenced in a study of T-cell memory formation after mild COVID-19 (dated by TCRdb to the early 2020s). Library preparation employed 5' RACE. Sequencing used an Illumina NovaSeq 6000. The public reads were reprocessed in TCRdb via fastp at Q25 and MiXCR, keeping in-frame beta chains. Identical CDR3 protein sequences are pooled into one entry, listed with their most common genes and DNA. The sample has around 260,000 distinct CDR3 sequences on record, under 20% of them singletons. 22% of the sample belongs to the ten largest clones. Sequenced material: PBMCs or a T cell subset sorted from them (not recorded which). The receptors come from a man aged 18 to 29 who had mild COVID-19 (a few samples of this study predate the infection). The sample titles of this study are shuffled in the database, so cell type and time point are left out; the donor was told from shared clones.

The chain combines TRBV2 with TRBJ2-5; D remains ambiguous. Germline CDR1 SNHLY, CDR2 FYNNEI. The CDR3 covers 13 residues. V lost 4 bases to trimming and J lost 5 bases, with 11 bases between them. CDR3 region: CASSANAGETQYF. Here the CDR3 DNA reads TGTGCCAGCAGTGCCAACGCTGGGGAGACCCAGTACTTC.

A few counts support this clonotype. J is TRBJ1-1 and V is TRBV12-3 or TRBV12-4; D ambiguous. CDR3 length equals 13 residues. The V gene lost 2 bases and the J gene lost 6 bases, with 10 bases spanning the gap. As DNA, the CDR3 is TGTGCCAGCAGTTTATCTCAGTCTTCTGAAGCTTTCTTT. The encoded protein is CASSLSQSSEAFF.

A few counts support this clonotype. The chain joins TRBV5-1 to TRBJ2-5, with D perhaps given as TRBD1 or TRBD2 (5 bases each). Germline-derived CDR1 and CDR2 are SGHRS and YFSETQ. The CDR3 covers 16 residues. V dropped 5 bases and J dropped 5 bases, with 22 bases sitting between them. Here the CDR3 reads CASRPTRDHSGETQYF. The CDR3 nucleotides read TGCGCCAGCAGACCTACTCGGGACCACTCGGGGGAGACCCAGTACTTC.

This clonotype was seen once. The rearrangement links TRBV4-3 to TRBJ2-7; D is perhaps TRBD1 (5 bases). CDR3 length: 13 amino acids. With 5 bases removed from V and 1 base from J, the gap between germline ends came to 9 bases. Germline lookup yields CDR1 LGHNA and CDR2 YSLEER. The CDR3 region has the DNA TGCGCCAGCAGCGTGGGGCTTTCCTACGAGCAGTACTTC. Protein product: CASSVGLSYEQYF.

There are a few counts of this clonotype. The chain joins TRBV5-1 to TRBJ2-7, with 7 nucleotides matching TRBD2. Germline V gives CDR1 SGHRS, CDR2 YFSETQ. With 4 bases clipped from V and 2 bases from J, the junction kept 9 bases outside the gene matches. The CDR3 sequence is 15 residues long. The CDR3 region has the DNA TGCGCCAGCAGCCCTCATTCTAGCGGCCCCTACGAGCAGTACTTC. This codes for CASSPHSSGPYEQYF. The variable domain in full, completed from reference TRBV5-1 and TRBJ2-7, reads KAGVTQTPRYLIKTRGQQVTLSCSPISGHRSVSWYQQTPGQGLQFLFEYFSETQRNKGNFPGRFSGRQFSNSRSEMNVSTLELGDSALYLCASSPHSSGPYEQYFGPGTRLTVT.

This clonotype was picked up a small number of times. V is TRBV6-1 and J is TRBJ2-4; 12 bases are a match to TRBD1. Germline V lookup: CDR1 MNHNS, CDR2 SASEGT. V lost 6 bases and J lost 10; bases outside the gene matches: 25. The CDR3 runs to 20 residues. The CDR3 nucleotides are TGTGCCAGCAGGAGGGGGGGGAGTGATCCGGGACAGGGGGCGCCGGGGATTCAGTACTTC. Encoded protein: CASRRGGSDPGQGAPGIQYF.

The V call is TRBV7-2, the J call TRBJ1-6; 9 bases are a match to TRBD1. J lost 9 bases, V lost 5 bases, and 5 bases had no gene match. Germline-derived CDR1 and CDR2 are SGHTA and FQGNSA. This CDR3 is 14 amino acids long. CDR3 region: CASSTGQGSSPLHF. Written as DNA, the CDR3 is TGTGCCAGCAGCACGGGACAGGGAAGTTCACCCCTCCACTTT.

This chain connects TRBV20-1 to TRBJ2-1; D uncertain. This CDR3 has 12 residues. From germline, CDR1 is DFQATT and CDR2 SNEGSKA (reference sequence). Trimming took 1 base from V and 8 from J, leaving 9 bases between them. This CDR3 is CSARVLGYEQFF. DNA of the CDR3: TGCAGTGCTAGAGTGTTGGGCTATGAGCAGTTCTTC.

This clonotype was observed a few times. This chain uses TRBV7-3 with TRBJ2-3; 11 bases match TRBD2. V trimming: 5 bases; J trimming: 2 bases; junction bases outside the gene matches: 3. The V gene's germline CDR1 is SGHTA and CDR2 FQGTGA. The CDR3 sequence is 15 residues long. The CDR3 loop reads CASSATSGDTDTQYF. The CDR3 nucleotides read TGTGCCAGCAGCGCGACTAGCGGGGACACAGATACGCAGTATTTT. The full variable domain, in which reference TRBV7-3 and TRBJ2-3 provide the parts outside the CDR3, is GAGVSQTPSNKVTEKGKYVELRCDPISGHTALYWYRQSLGQGPEFLIYFQGTGAADDSGLPNDRFFAVRPEGSVSTLKIQRTERGDSAVYLCASSATSGDTDTQYFGPGTRLTVL.

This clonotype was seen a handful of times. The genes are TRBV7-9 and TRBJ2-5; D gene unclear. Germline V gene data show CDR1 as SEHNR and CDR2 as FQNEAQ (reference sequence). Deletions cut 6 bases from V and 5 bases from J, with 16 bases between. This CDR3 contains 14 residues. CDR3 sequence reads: CASRQGPPGETQYF. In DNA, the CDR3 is TGTGCCAGCAGACAAGGACCCCCCGGGGAGACCCAGTACTTC.

The CDR3 nucleotides are TGTGCCAGCAGCTTAGATAGTCGGGCCAGGGAGCAGTTCTTC. It encodes CASSLDSRAREQFF. The rearrangement joins TRBV7-8 to TRBJ2-1, with unresolved D. CDR1 is SGHVS and CDR2 is FQNEAQ in the germline V gene. The CDR3 spans 14 residues. V lost 1 base and J lost 10, with 14 bases in between.

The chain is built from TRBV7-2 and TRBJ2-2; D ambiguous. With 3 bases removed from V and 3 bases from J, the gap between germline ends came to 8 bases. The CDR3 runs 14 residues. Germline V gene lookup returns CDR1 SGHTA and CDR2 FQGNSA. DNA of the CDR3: TGTGCCAGCAGCTTCCCTTACCACACCGGGGAGCTGTTTTTT. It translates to CASSFPYHTGELFF.

The DNA for the CDR3 is TGCGCCAGCAGCCTACTTCCCGGGACAGGGGGGGATGAGCAGTTCTTC. It encodes CASSLLPGTGGDEQFF. The chain uses TRBV5-1 and TRBJ2-1; 11 positions agree with TRBD1. The germline CDR1 and CDR2 sequences are SGHRS and YFSETQ. V shed 4 bases, J shed 8 bases, and the junction held 11 bases outside the gene matches. The CDR3 is 16 amino acids.

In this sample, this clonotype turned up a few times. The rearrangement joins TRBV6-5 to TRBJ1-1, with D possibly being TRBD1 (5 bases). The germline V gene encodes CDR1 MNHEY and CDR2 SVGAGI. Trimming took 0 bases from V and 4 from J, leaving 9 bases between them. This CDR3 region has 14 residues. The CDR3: CASSYSWGTTEAFF. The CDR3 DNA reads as TGTGCCAGCAGTTACTCGTGGGGCACCACTGAAGCTTTCTTT.

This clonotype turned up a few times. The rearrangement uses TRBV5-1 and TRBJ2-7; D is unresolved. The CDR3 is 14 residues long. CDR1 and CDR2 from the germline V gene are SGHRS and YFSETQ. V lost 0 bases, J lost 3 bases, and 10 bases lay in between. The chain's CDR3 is CASSLVGEVYEQYF. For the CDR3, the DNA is TGCGCCAGCAGCTTGGTGGGTGAGGTCTACGAGCAGTACTTC.

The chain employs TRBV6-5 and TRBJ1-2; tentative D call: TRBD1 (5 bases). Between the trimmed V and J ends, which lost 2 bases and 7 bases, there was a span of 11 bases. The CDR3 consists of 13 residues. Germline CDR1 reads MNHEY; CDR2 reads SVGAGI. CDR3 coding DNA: TGTGCCAGCAGTTACCAGGGTCGGGGTGGCTACACCTTC. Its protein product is CASSYQGRGGYTF.

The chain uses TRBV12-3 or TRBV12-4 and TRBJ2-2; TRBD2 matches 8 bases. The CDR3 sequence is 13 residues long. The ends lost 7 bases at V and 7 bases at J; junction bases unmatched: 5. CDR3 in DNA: TGTGCCAGCAAGGGCAGCGGGGGCGGGGAGCTGTTTTTT. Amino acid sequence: CASKGSGGGELFF.

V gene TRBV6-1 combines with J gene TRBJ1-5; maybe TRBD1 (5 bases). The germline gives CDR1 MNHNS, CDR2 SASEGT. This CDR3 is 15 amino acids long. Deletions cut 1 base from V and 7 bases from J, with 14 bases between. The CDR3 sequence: CASSEGTGGWQPQHF. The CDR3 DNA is TGTGCCAGCAGTGAAGGCACCGGGGGATGGCAGCCCCAGCATTTT.

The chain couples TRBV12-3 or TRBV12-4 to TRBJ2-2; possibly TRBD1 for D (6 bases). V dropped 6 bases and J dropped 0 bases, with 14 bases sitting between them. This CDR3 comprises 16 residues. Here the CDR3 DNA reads TGTGCCAGCAGACCGACAGGTCCCTCGAACACCGGGGAGCTGTTTTTT. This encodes CASRPTGPSNTGELFF.

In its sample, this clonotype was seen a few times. The CDR3 is CASSRSSDYGGTGELFF. The CDR3 DNA is TGTGCCAGCAGCCGTTCGTCGGACTACGGGGGCACCGGGGAGCTGTTTTTT. J is TRBJ2-2 and V is TRBV7-2, with D possibly being TRBD2 (6 bases). The germline gives CDR1 SGHTA, CDR2 FQGNSA. This CDR3 has 17 residues. V was trimmed by 5 bases and J by 4 bases, leaving 20 bases between them.

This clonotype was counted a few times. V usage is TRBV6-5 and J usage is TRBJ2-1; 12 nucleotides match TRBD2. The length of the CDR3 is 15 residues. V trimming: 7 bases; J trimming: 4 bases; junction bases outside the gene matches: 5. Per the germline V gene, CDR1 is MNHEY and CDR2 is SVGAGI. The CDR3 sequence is CASKLAGGSYNEQFF. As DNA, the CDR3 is TGTGCCAGCAAGCTAGCGGGGGGGAGTTACAATGAGCAGTTCTTC.

The CDR3 coding sequence is TGTGCCAGCAGCTTAGGTCTGACTAGCGGGGGTTGGGCCTCAGATACGCAGTATTTT. This codes for CASSLGLTSGGWASDTQYF. This chain connects TRBV7-8 to TRBJ2-3, with 12 bases lining up with TRBD2. The CDR3 runs to 19 residues. Germline lookup yields CDR1 SGHVS and CDR2 FQNEAQ. The V and J ends lost 1 base and 4 bases, in that order; junction bases with no gene match: 12.